One TCR beta chain is described in this entry. Its target is unknown. This record belongs to a study of T cells in tuberculosis. Study information: This South African cohort compared adolescents with or without latent tuberculosis against adults with active tuberculosis. Study-level results: Shorter CDR3-alpha in active tuberculosis partly drove smaller distances.

The V end was cut by 7 bases, the J end by 0 bases, with 12 bases between. There are 14 residues in the CDR3. Germline V gives CDR1 SGDLS, CDR2 YYNGEE. Time point meaning: new active TB diagnosis, blood taken before or within 7 days of starting treatment. Included patients were adults of at least 18, HIV-seronegative, South African. Each patient had positive sputum smear microscopy and/or positive culture. Repertoires were generated with immunoSEQ multiplex PCR, while TCRdb's copy carries only in-frame clones and drops some. This table holds about 38,000 clones, roughly 94% found once. The source was PBMCs, collected at tuberculosis diagnosis. This sequence was found in an adult with tuberculosis. The V gene is TRBV9, the J gene TRBJ2-3, with D maybe TRBD2 (6 bases). The CDR3 protein is CASRGTLSTDTQYF. CDR3 DNA: TGTGCCAGCCGGGGGACCCTTAGCACAGATACGCAGTATTTT.